This passage covers 27 T cell receptor beta chains from one sample sequenced in a study of CD8+ T cells in alopecia areata. The sample's treatment: oral pan-JAK inhibitor, 5-10 mg twice daily. Reverse transcription of extracted RNA yielded cDNA, which provided the sequencing template. The table came from immunoSEQ multiplex PCR; TCRdb's copy has only in-frame clones and leaves some out. Of more than 90,000 clones in the sample, approximately 60% were seen once. The source material was CD8+ T cells sorted from blood, sampled at week 4, from a patient treated with tofacitinib. Source of these receptors: a human donor with alopecia areata.

The rearrangement joins TRBV9 to TRBJ1-2; 7 bases are shared with TRBD1. Unmatched junction bases numbered 6, after V lost 5 bases and J lost 5 bases. In germline, CDR1 is SGDLS, CDR2 YYNGEE. This CDR3 region has 13 residues. CDR3 sequence reads: CASRGTVTYGYTF. The CDR3, as DNA: TGTGCCAGCAGGGGGACAGTGACATATGGCTACACCTTC.

The rearrangement links TRBV27 to TRBJ1-2; no clear D. Germline V gene data show CDR1 as MNHEY and CDR2 as SMNVEV (reference sequence). The CDR3 has 13 residues. Trimming took off 4 bases at V and 4 bases at J, with 10 bases between the two ends. The CDR3: CASSYSGFYGYTF. CDR3 coding DNA: TGTGCCAGCAGTTATTCAGGCTTCTATGGCTACACCTTC.

The sample holds a few counts of this clone. The chain employs TRBV19 and TRBJ2-7; maybe TRBD1 (5 bases). The CDR3 is 12 residues long. V lost 5 bases to trimming and J lost 7 bases, with 12 bases between them. Germline CDR1 LNHDA, CDR2 SQIVND (reference sequence). CDR3 in amino acids: CASSGASGEQYF. The CDR3 region has the DNA TGTGCCAGTAGTGGGGCGTCTGGGGAGCAGTACTTC.

This chain links TRBV20-1 with TRBJ2-1; D is uncertain. V was shortened by 6 bases and J by 5 bases, with 8 bases between the two germline ends. This CDR3 region has 11 residues. The germline V gene has CDR1 DFQATT and CDR2 SNEGSKA (reference sequence). The CDR3 region is CSADTNNEQFF. The DNA for the CDR3 is TGCAGTGCAGACACCAACAATGAGCAGTTCTTC.

The chain is built from TRBV7-6 and TRBJ1-1; unclear D gene. This CDR3 is 13 amino acids long. V gave up 2 bases and J gave up 1 base, with 5 bases separating them. Germline V gives CDR1 SGHVS, CDR2 FNYEAQ. CDR3 in DNA: TGTGCCAGCAGCTTACAAGAGAACACTGAAGCTTTCTTT. This codes for CASSLQENTEAFF.

The V gene is TRBV4-1, the J gene TRBJ2-1; TRBD1 aligns across 10 bases. This CDR3 has 15 amino acids. CDR1 and CDR2 from the germline V gene are MGHRA and YSYEKL. Trimming took 7 bases from V and 12 from J; bases not matched to a gene: 15. The CDR3 DNA sequence: TGCGCCAGCACCGCGACAGGGGGCGAGGGGTTTGGGCAGTTCTTC. Translation gives CASTATGGEGFGQFF.

The rearrangement uses TRBV25-1 and TRBJ2-5, with a weak D call TRBD2 (5 bases). The germline gives CDR1 MGHDK, CDR2 SYGVNS. CDR3 length: 13 residues. The V end lost 7 bases, the J end lost 0 bases, and 9 bases lay between the germline ends. The chain's CDR3 is CASTGMYQETQYF. CDR3 nucleotides: TGTGCCAGCACGGGGATGTACCAAGAGACCCAGTACTTC.

The chain employs TRBV7-8 and TRBJ2-5; a weak D match, TRBD1 (5 bases). Trimming removed 6 bases at V and 5 bases at J, with 19 bases between. CDR1 is SGHVS, CDR2 FQNEAQ, per germline. The CDR3 consists of 15 residues. The CDR3 DNA is TGTGCCAGCAGGGTCTCGGACACTACTGGGGAGACCCAGTACTTC. It yields the protein CASRVSDTTGETQYF.

The genes are TRBV30 and TRBJ2-7, with D unclear. CDR3 size: 12 residues. Trimming cost V 0 bases and J 3 bases, with 6 bases left between them. CDR1 is GTSNPN and CDR2 is SVGIG in the germline V gene (reference sequence). The CDR3 here is CAWSVRFYEQYF. The CDR3 DNA follows: TGTGCCTGGAGTGTTCGATTCTACGAGCAGTACTTC.

The rearrangement joins TRBV2 to TRBJ2-2; D ambiguous. V was trimmed by 1 base and J by 6 bases, leaving 18 bases between them. Germline CDR1 is SNHLY and CDR2 is FYNNEI. The length of the CDR3 is 17 residues. In nucleotides, the CDR3 is TGTGCCAGCAGTGAAGATGTAGAGCAAGTTGGGGCCGGGGAGCTGTTTTTT. It codes for CASSEDVEQVGAGELFF.

This clone was seen a handful of times. The chain is built from TRBV30 and TRBJ2-1; D perhaps matches TRBD2 (5 bases). V lost 3 bases to trimming and J lost 2 bases, with 8 bases between them. Germline V gene sequence: CDR1 GTSNPN, CDR2 SVGIG (reference sequence). There are 13 residues in the CDR3. CDR3: CAWSAGTYNEQFF. The CDR3 DNA reads as TGTGCCTGGAGCGCCGGGACCTACAATGAGCAGTTCTTC.

This sequence joins TRBV29-1 and TRBJ2-7, with 8 bases that match TRBD1. The ends lost 6 bases at V and 2 bases at J; junction bases unmatched: 12. This CDR3 is 15 amino acids long. The germline CDR1 and CDR2 sequences are SQVTM and ANQGSEA. The CDR3 nucleotides are TGCAGCGTCCAAGGGTTGTGGACAGGGACCTACGAGCAGTACTTC. It is translated as CSVQGLWTGTYEQYF.

This clone has more than one count but fewer than ten. This rearrangement joins TRBV5-1 to TRBJ2-7; D might be TRBD1 (6 bases). This CDR3 has 14 amino acids. Trimming took 0 bases from V and 4 from J, leaving 11 bases between them. Germline assignment: CDR1 SGHRS and CDR2 YFSETQ. In DNA, the CDR3 is TGCGCCAGCAGCTTGGGTACCGGACAGTACGAGCAGTACTTC. Its translation is CASSLGTGQYEQYF.

V gene TRBV7-3 combines with J gene TRBJ1-2, with TRBD1 as a possible D gene (5 bases). Germline V lookup: CDR1 SGHTA, CDR2 FQGTGA. V dropped 2 bases and J dropped 4 bases, with 26 bases sitting between them. This CDR3 has 19 residues. The DNA for the CDR3 is TGTGCCAGCAGCTTAGCTGTTCCCAACCGGGACCAACTCCTCTATGGCTACACCTTC. This sequence encodes CASSLAVPNRDQLLYGYTF.

Note on this clone: Other DNA sequences in this sample translate to the same CDR3. This chain links TRBV5-1 with TRBJ2-7, with D uncertain. Trimming stripped 4 bases from V and 4 bases from J, with 6 bases between. The CDR3 contains 11 residues. The germline V gene has CDR1 SGHRS and CDR2 YFSETQ. Written as DNA, the CDR3 is TGCGCCAGCAGCCTAGGTTACGAGCAGTACTTC. It encodes CASSLGYEQYF. The entire variable domain, with the rest obtained from reference TRBV5-1 and TRBJ2-7, is as follows: KAGVTQTPRYLIKTRGQQVTLSCSPISGHRSVSWYQQTPGQGLQFLFEYFSETQRNKGNFPGRFSGRQFSNSRSEMNVSTLELGDSALYLCASSLGYEQYFGPGTRLTVT.

The chain employs TRBV10-3 and TRBJ2-1, with a tentative D call TRBD1 (6 bases). Trimming removed 4 bases from V and 7 bases from J, with 14 bases in between. There are 14 residues in the CDR3. Germline V lookup: CDR1 ENHRY, CDR2 SYGVKD. The CDR3, as DNA: TGTGCCATCAGTGGTGGGGCGAGGGGGAATGAGCAGTTCTTC. It encodes CAISGGARGNEQFF.

In its sample, this clone was seen once. The chain employs TRBV5-6 and TRBJ1-1; no definite D call. Trimming took 2 bases from V and 3 from J, leaving 8 bases between them. Germline CDR1 SGHDT, CDR2 YYEEEE. The CDR3 is made up of 13 amino acids. The CDR3 sequence: CASSLNGDTEAFF. In DNA, the CDR3 is TGTGCCAGCAGCTTAAACGGGGACACTGAAGCTTTCTTT.

The chain recombines TRBV7-2 with TRBJ2-5, with D unresolved. Trimming took off 2 bases at V and 5 bases at J, with 9 bases between the two ends. This CDR3 has 13 amino acids. CDR1 SGHTA and CDR2 FQGNSA come from the germline V gene. This CDR3 reads CASSLSLRETQYF. In DNA, the CDR3 is TGTGCCAGCAGCTTAAGCTTGCGGGAGACCCAGTACTTC.

This clone was seen more than once but under ten times. The V call is TRBV4-1, the J call TRBJ2-5; D not resolved. The CDR3 covers 12 residues. V shed 0 bases and J shed 5 bases, with 4 bases lying between them. Germline CDR1 is MGHRA and CDR2 is YSYEKL. The CDR3 is CASSQDWETQYF. The CDR3 nucleotides are TGCGCCAGCAGCCAAGATTGGGAGACCCAGTACTTC.

This chain links TRBV4-1 with TRBJ1-1; D uncertain. V lost 6 bases, J lost 5 bases, and 13 bases lay in between. The CDR3 runs 13 residues. The germline CDR1 and CDR2 sequences are MGHRA and YSYEKL. This CDR3 reads CASSPKPGTEAFF. As DNA, the CDR3 is TGCGCCAGCAGTCCGAAACCTGGGACTGAAGCTTTCTTT.

The chain links TRBV13 to TRBJ2-1; unclear D gene. V lost 0 bases and J lost 6, with 6 bases in between. The CDR3 totals 13 residues. Germline CDR1 and CDR2: PRHDT and FYEKMQ (reference sequence). The CDR3 DNA follows: TGTGCCAGCAGCTTAGGCAGGCGCAATGAGCAGTTCTTC. It encodes CASSLGRRNEQFF. Full variable domain (missing parts from reference TRBV13 and TRBJ2-1): AAGVIQSPRHLIKEKRETATLKCYPIPRHDTVYWYQQGPGQDPQFLISFYEKMQSDKGSIPDRFSAQQFSDYHSELNMSSLELGDSALYFCASSLGRRNEQFFGPGTRLTVL.

This chain links TRBV27 with TRBJ2-2; D call uncertain. This CDR3 spans 13 amino acids. Trimming took 7 bases from V and 0 from J, leaving 6 bases between them. CDR1 is MNHEY and CDR2 is SMNVEV in the germline V gene (reference sequence). In DNA form, the CDR3 reads TGTGCCAGCACAGACACGAACACCGGGGAGCTGTTTTTT. It specifies CASTDTNTGELFF.

CDR3 sequence (DNA): TGTGCCAGCAGTCCCGGTACGATAGGGCCGAACACTGAAGCTTTCTTT. Its translation: CASSPGTIGPNTEAFF. This chain connects TRBV27 to TRBJ1-1; D remains ambiguous. The CDR3 covers 16 residues. In germline, CDR1 is MNHEY, CDR2 SMNVEV (reference sequence). Trimming removed 5 bases from V and 1 base from J, with 17 bases in between.

This rearrangement joins TRBV29-1 to TRBJ2-1; TRBD2 might be the D (6 bases). There are 12 residues in the CDR3. V was trimmed by 7 bases and J by 10 bases, leaving 17 bases between them. Germline V lookup: CDR1 SQVTM, CDR2 ANQGSEA. CDR3 region: CSALGTRGEQFF. CDR3 bases: TGCAGCGCTCTGGGGACCCGGGGGGAGCAGTTCTTC.

The CDR3 is CASRRTELYGYTF. CDR3 DNA: TGTGCCAGCAGGAGGACAGAATTATATGGCTACACCTTC. This chain joins TRBV27 and TRBJ1-2, with D perhaps matching TRBD1 (6 bases). CDR3 length: 13 amino acids. Germline CDR1 and CDR2: MNHEY and SMNVEV (reference sequence). Trimming cost V 6 bases and J 5 bases, with 13 bases left between them.

The chain links TRBV6-1 to TRBJ2-7, with 11 bases fitting TRBD1. Germline trimming cut 1 base from V and 4 bases from J; bases unmatched to any gene: 9. Looked up from germline, CDR1 is MNHNS and CDR2 is SASEGT. The CDR3 totals 17 residues. The CDR3, as DNA: TGTGCCAGCAGTGAAGAAATTGAGGGACAGGGGGGATACGAGCAGTACTTC. Its protein product is CASSEEIEGQGGYEQYF.

This chain connects TRBV9 to TRBJ1-2; perhaps TRBD1 as D (6 bases). Per the germline V gene, CDR1 is SGDLS and CDR2 is YYNGEE. V was pared by 2 bases and J by 0 bases, with 11 bases between. CDR3 length equals 15 residues. The CDR3 nucleotides read TGTGCCAGCAGCGTCACGGACAGTCCTAACTATGGCTACACCTTC. It specifies CASSVTDSPNYGYTF.